This TCR beta chain was observed in a study of T-cell memory formation after mild COVID-19. TCRdb ran MiXCR on the 5' RACE reads and lists one entry per CDR3 protein. The table lists about 470,000 distinct CDR3 sequences, roughly 18% of them singletons. Overall study findings and caveats: Second-wave clones reaching peak frequency on day 37 lacked confirmed SARS-CoV-2 specificity. Clones contracting day 15 to 85 were balanced CD4/CD8; later expanders leaned CD4+. A subset of responding clones appeared in pre-infection memory, suggesting cross-reactive memory joined.

A note on this clonotype: Its antigen is not identified.

The trim removed 2 bases at V and 10 bases at J, leaving 9 bases unmatched. The CDR3 sequence is 15 residues long. The germline V gene has CDR1 MNHEY and CDR2 SVGEGT. The receptor's source is an adult woman who had mild COVID-19 (a few samples of this study predate the infection). Cell type and time point are not known. Sequencing input: PBMCs or a T cell subset sorted from them (not recorded which). This rearrangement joins TRBV6-2 or TRBV6-3 to TRBJ2-1; 9 bases line up with TRBD1. The CDR3 protein is CASSYVKQGAGEQFF. CDR3 DNA sequence: TGTGCCAGCAGTTACGTCAAACAGGGGGCAGGAGAGCAGTTCTTC.